These 23 T cell receptor beta chains were sequenced from one sample in a study of cytomegalovirus exposure and HLA in healthy donors. Here immunoSEQ multiplex PCR was the method, and the copy in TCRdb shows in-frame clones only, minus some. The table includes around 350,000 clones, 80% to 90% detected once. Sequencing input: PBMCs. All receptors come from a woman younger than 30 in good health and CMV-seronegative.

The chain employs TRBV28 and TRBJ1-5; D is unresolved. The V end lost 0 bases, the J end lost 0 bases, and 9 bases lay between the germline ends. Germline CDR1 reads MDHEN; CDR2 reads SYDVKM. The CDR3 totals 16 residues. In nucleotides, the CDR3 is TGTGCCAGCAGTTTATGGGGAGGTTCTAGCAATCAGCCCCAGCATTTT. Translation: CASSLWGGSSNQPQHF.

This clone was detected only a few times. The rearrangement joins TRBV25-1 to TRBJ2-7, with 7 bases matching TRBD1. J was trimmed by 7 bases and V by 5 bases; bases with no gene match: 2. The CDR3 covers 11 residues. Germline V gene sequence: CDR1 MGHDK, CDR2 SYGVNS. The CDR3: CASSNRGEQYF. As DNA, the CDR3 is TGTGCCAGCAGTAACAGGGGTGAGCAGTACTTC.

In this sample, this clone turned up once. The chain joins TRBV14 to TRBJ2-1; TRBD2 matches at 14 bases. This CDR3 region has 21 residues. The germline gives CDR1 SGHDN, CDR2 FVKESK. The V segment lost 0 bases and the J segment 0 bases; nucleotides outside the gene matches: 10. In DNA, the CDR3 is TGTGCCAGCAGCCAAGATTGGAGACTAGCGGGAGGGCCTCGCTCCTACAATGAGCAGTTCTTC. Its translation is CASSQDWRLAGGPRSYNEQFF.

The chain employs TRBV2 and TRBJ1-1; no firm D call. This CDR3 is built from 15 residues. Germline-derived CDR1 and CDR2 are SNHLY and FYNNEI. In DNA form, the CDR3 reads TGTGCTAAACAAGGGCCCTCCGAAGGAGGCGCTGAAGCTTTCTTT. This sequence encodes CAKQGPSEGGAEAFF.

Written as DNA, the CDR3 is TGTGCCAGCAGCGTAACTAGCGGACCCTACAATGAGCAGTTCTTC. This sequence encodes CASSVTSGPYNEQFF. The chain links TRBV9 to TRBJ2-1; 8 bases fit TRBD2. The germline V gene has CDR1 SGDLS and CDR2 YYNGEE. The V and J ends lost 1 base and 2 bases, in that order; junction bases with no gene match: 2. The CDR3 has 15 residues. Looking up the rest from reference TRBV9 and TRBJ2-1 gives the full variable domain: DSGVTQTPKHLITATGQRVTLRCSPRSGDLSVYWYQQSLDQGLQFLIQYYNGEERAKGNILERFSAQQFPDLHSELNLSSLELGDSALYFCASSVTSGPYNEQFFGPGTRLTVL.

This clone has just a few counts. The V call is TRBV4-2, the J call TRBJ2-2, with 8 bases aligning to TRBD2. The V and J ends lost 3 bases and 3 bases, in that order; junction bases with no gene match: 6. CDR1 is LGHNA, CDR2 YNFKEQ, per germline. This CDR3 is 16 amino acids long. CDR3: CASSHFPAGDTGELFF. For the CDR3, the DNA is TGTGCCAGCAGCCATTTTCCAGCGGGAGACACCGGGGAGCTGTTTTTT.

The V call is TRBV4-1, the J call TRBJ2-3; TRBD2 matches 12 bases. Germline CDR1 MGHRA, CDR2 YSYEKL. Trimming cost V 4 bases and J 5 bases; bases outside gene matches: 7. This CDR3 spans 16 amino acids. The CDR3 loop reads CASSLLAGGPGDTQYF. In DNA, the CDR3 is TGCGCCAGCAGCCTTCTAGCGGGGGGGCCGGGAGATACGCAGTATTTT.

This clone was detected once. This chain joins TRBV9 and TRBJ2-7, with D perhaps TRBD2 (5 bases). Germline-derived CDR1 and CDR2 are SGDLS and YYNGEE. The CDR3 totals 18 residues. V was shortened by 0 bases and J by 2 bases, with 21 bases between the two germline ends. The CDR3 here is CASSVGYPFGGSPYEQYF. The CDR3 DNA reads as TGTGCCAGCAGCGTAGGATACCCTTTCGGAGGAAGCCCCTACGAGCAGTACTTC. Full variable domain (outside the CDR3, taken from reference TRBV9 and TRBJ2-7): DSGVTQTPKHLITATGQRVTLRCSPRSGDLSVYWYQQSLDQGLQFLIQYYNGEERAKGNILERFSAQQFPDLHSELNLSSLELGDSALYFCASSVGYPFGGSPYEQYFGPGTRLTVT.

V and J are TRBV6-5 and TRBJ2-7; 9 bases map to TRBD2. The V gene's germline CDR1 is MNHEY and CDR2 SVGAGI. This CDR3 has 15 residues. V gave up 5 bases and J gave up 4 bases; unmatched junction bases: 9. CDR3 nucleotide sequence: TGTGCCAGCAGTCGCATCGGCGGGGGGGGTTACGAGCAGTACTTC. Translated, it gives CASSRIGGGGYEQYF.

This sequence joins TRBV7-9 and TRBJ2-2, with 8 positions matching TRBD2. This CDR3 is 14 amino acids long. Germline CDR1 is SEHNR and CDR2 is FQNEAQ (reference sequence). Trimming cost V 4 bases and J 6 bases; bases outside gene matches: 4. Here the CDR3 reads CASSSWTSPGELFF. The CDR3 nucleotides are TGTGCCAGCAGCTCCTGGACTAGCCCCGGGGAGCTGTTTTTT.

The chain combines TRBV11-2 with TRBJ2-2; the D is unclear. From germline, CDR1 is SGHAT and CDR2 FQNNGV. The CDR3 consists of 13 residues. The V end was cut by 5 bases, the J end by 1 base, with 5 bases between. The CDR3 loop reads CASSQMNTGELFF. As DNA, the CDR3 is TGTGCCAGCAGCCAGATGAACACCGGGGAGCTGTTTTTT.

V is TRBV10-2 and J is TRBJ2-7; unclear D gene. Germline assignment: CDR1 WSHSY and CDR2 SAAADI. Trimming cost V 5 bases and J 4 bases, with 18 bases left between them. The CDR3 spans 15 residues. In DNA form, the CDR3 reads TGCGCCAGCAGTCCCGCCACCCTACCCCCGTACGAGCAGTACTTC. It specifies CASSPATLPPYEQYF.

The chain has TRBV19 and TRBJ1-1, with D possibly matching TRBD1 (5 bases). CDR1 and CDR2 (germline): LNHDA, SQIVND (reference sequence). Trimming took 6 bases from V and 7 from J, leaving 9 bases between them. This CDR3 has 11 amino acids. CDR3 sequence (DNA): TGTGCCAGTAGATCGGGGGATGAAGCTTTCTTT. It encodes CASRSGDEAFF.

This clone has just one count. The chain employs TRBV18 and TRBJ1-1; no clear D gene. This CDR3 is 14 amino acids long. Germline V CDR1 and CDR2: KGHSH, LQKENI. V was trimmed by 0 bases and J by 4 bases, leaving 9 bases between them. This CDR3 is CASSPPTRSTEAFF. The CDR3 nucleotides are TGTGCCAGCTCACCACCGACCCGGAGCACTGAAGCTTTCTTT.

The CDR3 nucleotides are TGTGCCAGTAGTATAACGCCGCGGATTCCGGGACAGGGGGCTGCAATTGCGAATCAGCCCCAGCATTTT. This gives the protein CASSITPRIPGQGAAIANQPQHF. This chain uses TRBV19 with TRBJ1-5, with 12 bases matching TRBD1. V shed 2 bases, J shed 4 bases, and the junction held 24 bases outside the gene matches. This CDR3 has 23 residues. The germline CDR1 and CDR2 sequences are LNHDA and SQIVND (reference sequence).

The chain combines TRBV30 with TRBJ2-7; the D is unclear. The CDR3 runs 12 residues. Trimming took off 0 bases at V and 5 bases at J, with 8 bases between the two ends. The germline V gene has CDR1 GTSNPN and CDR2 SVGIG (reference sequence). The CDR3 DNA follows: TGTGCCTGGAGTGTCTCGGTGGACGAGCAGTACTTC. It codes for CAWSVSVDEQYF.

This sequence joins TRBV4-2 and TRBJ2-5; TRBD1 is a possible D gene (6 bases). CDR3 size: 15 residues. Germline V gives CDR1 LGHNA, CDR2 YNFKEQ. The V gene lost 1 base and the J gene lost 5 bases, with 14 bases spanning the gap. The CDR3 DNA follows: TGTGCCAGCAGCCAAGCGACAGGTGTGAGGGAGACCCAGTACTTC. Protein: CASSQATGVRETQYF.

The V call is TRBV5-1, the J call TRBJ2-6; TRBD1 agrees at 7 bases. The CDR3 is 17 residues long. Losses at the gene ends were 4 bases for V and 0 bases for J; bases not matched to a gene: 7. The V gene's germline CDR1 is SGHRS and CDR2 YFSETQ. CDR3 coding DNA: TGCGCCAGCAGCGCTTCTGACAGGGCCTCTGGGGCCAACGTCCTGACTTTC. This codes for CASSASDRASGANVLTF.

The chain joins TRBV11-2 to TRBJ2-1; 10 bases align to TRBD2. The CDR3 has 15 residues. With 1 base clipped from V and 3 bases from J, the junction kept 0 bases outside the gene matches. Germline CDR1 SGHAT, CDR2 FQNNGV. CDR3 in amino acids: CASSLVAGGYNEQFF. The CDR3 bases are TGTGCCAGCAGCTTAGTAGCGGGAGGCTACAATGAGCAGTTCTTC.

The chain combines TRBV4-1 with TRBJ1-2; a possible D gene is TRBD1 (6 bases). Germline V gives CDR1 MGHRA, CDR2 YSYEKL. V was shortened by 4 bases and J by 0 bases, with 15 bases between the two germline ends. The CDR3 is 16 amino acids. As DNA, the CDR3 is TGCGCCAGCAGCCCTACCCCGGGGACAACTAACTATGGCTACACCTTC. This codes for CASSPTPGTTNYGYTF.

V and J are TRBV28 and TRBJ2-1; 14 bases agree with TRBD2. V dropped 5 bases and J dropped 0; count of bases not matched to a gene: 6. Germline V lookup: CDR1 MDHEN, CDR2 SYDVKM. This CDR3 spans 18 amino acids. The CDR3 DNA sequence: TGTGCCAGCAGTAGAGGACTAGCGGGGGGTAGCTCCTACAATGAGCAGTTCTTC. It encodes CASSRGLAGGSSYNEQFF.

The genes are TRBV7-3 and TRBJ2-7; D is unresolved. CDR1 is SGHTA and CDR2 is FQGTGA in the germline V gene. With 5 bases removed from V and 3 bases from J, the gap between germline ends came to 11 bases. The CDR3 runs to 13 residues. CDR3 protein: CASSPNRLYEQYF. The CDR3 bases are TGTGCCAGCAGCCCTAACCGCCTCTACGAGCAGTACTTC.

CDR3 protein: CAFSDRRGLKGLPTDTQYF. The CDR3 DNA reads TGTGCCTTCTCGGATCGACGGGGTTTGAAGGGACTTCCTACAGATACGCAGTATTTT. This chain connects TRBV6-8 to TRBJ2-3; tentatively, D is TRBD2 (6 bases). Germline V gene data show CDR1 as MNHGY and CDR2 as SAAAGT. The CDR3 length is 19 residues. V shed 11 bases and J shed 3 bases, with 33 bases lying between them.